The 21 T cell receptor beta chains in this list originate from one sample, sequenced in a study of cytomegalovirus exposure and HLA in healthy donors. The PCR employed 60 Vbeta primers together with 13 Jbeta primers. The assay was immunoSEQ multiplex PCR, and TCRdb's table has in-frame clones only and misses some. The repertoire consists of about 82,000 clones, with 65% occurring once and the leading ten covering approximately 21%. Input material: PBMCs. The source of these receptors is a woman between 50 and 59 years old in good health and CMV-seropositive.

Here the CDR3 reads CASSSSLEGQGWNEQFF. The CDR3 DNA is TGTGCCAGCAGTTCTAGTTTAGAGGGACAGGGTTGGAATGAGCAGTTCTTC. The rearrangement uses TRBV28 and TRBJ2-1; TRBD1 aligns across 9 bases. Germline CDR1 MDHEN, CDR2 SYDVKM. Losses at the gene ends were 4 bases for V and 7 bases for J; bases not matched to a gene: 14. CDR3 length equals 17 residues.

This clone was detected a few times. The chain is built from TRBV5-1 and TRBJ1-5; TRBD1 matches at 7 bases. The CDR3 has 18 amino acids. Germline V gives CDR1 SGHRS, CDR2 YFSETQ. V was pared by 2 bases and J by 6 bases, with 17 bases of the junction left unmatched. CDR3 bases: TGCGCCAGCAGCTTCACGACAGGGATAAGGAGGACGTTTCAGCCCCAGCATTTT. This translates into CASSFTTGIRRTFQPQHF.

V and J are TRBV6-5 and TRBJ2-7, with 8 bases lining up with TRBD1. Germline-derived CDR1 and CDR2 are MNHEY and SVGAGI. This CDR3 region has 14 residues. After removal of 3 bases from V and 4 bases from J, the junction contained 5 bases not matched to a gene. CDR3 sequence: CASSYGQGGYEQYF. The CDR3 DNA reads TGTGCCAGCAGTTATGGACAGGGCGGGTACGAGCAGTACTTC.

This clone was found a few times. The V call is TRBV7-9, the J call TRBJ2-1; D gene ambiguous. The CDR3 is 12 amino acids. V lost 4 bases to trimming and J lost 6 bases, with 7 bases between them. Germline values: CDR1 SEHNR, CDR2 FQNEAQ (reference sequence). The CDR3 is CASSSSRNEQFF. The CDR3 region has the DNA TGTGCCAGCAGCTCCTCCCGCAATGAGCAGTTCTTC.

The rearrangement joins TRBV28 to TRBJ1-3; D is unresolved. Germline loops: CDR1 MDHEN, CDR2 SYDVKM. The CDR3 is made up of 15 amino acids. Trimming cost V 3 bases and J 3 bases, with 12 bases left between them. CDR3 DNA: TGTGCCAGCAGTTTCCCCCATGCGCGTGGAAACACCATATATTTT. Residues: CASSFPHARGNTIYF.

The chain combines TRBV6-6 with TRBJ1-1; no firm D call. In germline, CDR1 is MNHNY, CDR2 SVGAGI (reference sequence). V dropped 5 bases and J dropped 1 base, with 11 bases sitting between them. CDR3 length: 14 residues. The CDR3 sequence is CASSAAGRNTEAFF. CDR3 nucleotide sequence: TGTGCCAGCAGTGCCGCTGGCAGGAACACTGAAGCTTTCTTT.

The rearrangement joins TRBV10-1 to TRBJ1-1; D unclear. The V end was cut by 0 bases, the J end by 3 bases, with 8 bases between. CDR3 length: 14 amino acids. CDR1 and CDR2 (germline): WNHNN, SYGVQD (reference sequence). CDR3 DNA: TGCGCCAGCAGTGAGTCTCTGGGAGACACTGAAGCTTTCTTT. Its protein is CASSESLGDTEAFF.

This clone occurred a few times. V gene TRBV19 combines with J gene TRBJ2-5, with 10 bases fitting TRBD2. Trimming at V came to 5 bases and at J to 5 bases, leaving 8 bases not matched to a gene. Germline V gene lookup returns CDR1 LNHDA and CDR2 SQIVND (reference sequence). The CDR3 runs to 15 residues. CDR3 protein: CASSASGGPAETQYF. In nucleotides, the CDR3 is TGTGCCAGTAGTGCTAGCGGGGGCCCCGCGGAGACCCAGTACTTC.

The chain joins TRBV6-4 to TRBJ1-1; D may be TRBD1 (5 bases). The CDR3 loop spans 14 amino acids. Trimming took 6 bases from V and 5 from J, leaving 16 bases between them. The germline gives CDR1 MRHNA, CDR2 SNTAGT. The CDR3 DNA reads as TGTGCCAGCAGAGGGGTGAAATGGGATACTGAAGCTTTCTTT. Translation: CASRGVKWDTEAFF.

The gene calls are TRBV28 and TRBJ1-5, with 7 nucleotides matching TRBD1. V was clipped by 2 bases and J by 5 bases; unmatched bases: 6. CDR1 and CDR2 (germline): MDHEN, SYDVKM. The CDR3 spans 15 residues. The CDR3: CASSLGQGGHQPQHF. CDR3 in DNA: TGTGCCAGCAGTTTAGGGCAGGGGGGCCATCAGCCCCAGCATTTT.

The rearrangement uses TRBV5-4 and TRBJ1-1; D is unclear. CDR1 is SGHNT, CDR2 YYREEE, per germline (reference sequence). With 0 bases removed from V and 4 bases from J, the gap between germline ends came to 13 bases. The CDR3 length is 15 residues. CDR3 nucleotide sequence: TGTGCCAGCAGCTTGGGTAGCGGCCTCGGCACTGAAGCTTTCTTT. Protein: CASSLGSGLGTEAFF.

The chain recombines TRBV6-1 with TRBJ2-7; TRBD1 matches at 8 bases. The germline CDR1 and CDR2 sequences are MNHNS and SASEGT. The CDR3 covers 15 residues. Germline trimming cut 9 bases from V and 0 bases from J; bases unmatched to any gene: 10. CDR3 sequence (DNA): TGTGCCAGTCACTCCGGGACAGGCGTCTCCTACGAGCAGTACTTC. This encodes CASHSGTGVSYEQYF.

This clone showed up just a few times. The CDR3: CASSLNQNTEAFF. In DNA, the CDR3 is TGCGCCAGCAGCTTGAATCAGAACACTGAAGCTTTCTTT. The chain carries TRBV5-1 and TRBJ1-1, with D unresolved. Per the germline V gene, CDR1 is SGHRS and CDR2 is YFSETQ. Deletions cut 1 base from V and 1 base from J, with 5 bases between. The CDR3 contains 13 residues.

The gene calls are TRBV6-1 and TRBJ2-1; D gene uncertain. Germline values: CDR1 MNHNS, CDR2 SASEGT. The CDR3 totals 15 residues. V was shortened by 1 base and J by 3 bases, with 10 bases between the two germline ends. CDR3 loop: CASSEGQTFYNEQFF. In nucleotides, the CDR3 is TGTGCCAGCAGTGAAGGGCAGACTTTCTACAATGAGCAGTTCTTC.

Details on this clone: The germline gene is not matched at one end of the junction; a read error may be the cause. V and J are TRBV6-7 and TRBJ1-5; no clear D gene. TRBV6-7 has ORF status, its function being uncertain. This CDR3 is built from 13 residues. The CDR3 DNA reads TGTGCCAGCATCCCCCGGAAACGGGGTTGTGCGGATTTT. Amino acid sequence: CASIPRKRGCADF.

The genes are TRBV27 and TRBJ2-2; a weak D match, TRBD1 (6 bases). The V gene lost 3 bases and the J gene lost 5 bases, with 16 bases spanning the gap. CDR3 length: 16 residues. Germline CDR1 reads MNHEY; CDR2 reads SMNVEV (reference sequence). CDR3 DNA: TGTGCCAGCAGTTTGGAGTTCGTAAGGGGGACCGGGGAGCTGTTTTTT. This translates into CASSLEFVRGTGELFF.

The chain carries TRBV10-3 and TRBJ1-5; 7 bases agree with TRBD1. The germline V gene encodes CDR1 ENHRY and CDR2 SYGVKD. J was trimmed by 0 bases and V by 6 bases; bases with no gene match: 5. The length of the CDR3 is 15 residues. This chain's CDR3 is CAISGDRDSNQPQHF. The CDR3 nucleotides are TGTGCCATCAGCGGGGACAGAGATAGCAATCAGCCCCAGCATTTT.

This sequence joins TRBV2 and TRBJ1-4; D is perhaps TRBD1 (5 bases). CDR1 is SNHLY and CDR2 is FYNNEI in the germline V gene. The CDR3 sequence is 13 residues long. Trimming removed 7 bases at V and 3 bases at J, with 9 bases between. CDR3 bases: TGTGCCAGCAAGGGGCAGCCTAATGAAAAACTGTTTTTT. This codes for CASKGQPNEKLFF.

The chain employs TRBV27 and TRBJ2-7; 10 bases are shared with TRBD2. The germline V gene encodes CDR1 MNHEY and CDR2 SMNVEV (reference sequence). The CDR3 covers 15 residues. Trimming took 0 bases from V and 7 from J; bases not matched to a gene: 6. CDR3 sequence: CASSLSVLAGFEQYF. The DNA of the CDR3 is TGTGCCAGCAGTTTATCGGTACTAGCGGGGTTTGAGCAGTACTTC.

This clone appeared a single time. The V call is TRBV7-8, the J call TRBJ2-7; TRBD1 matches 8 bases. V gave up 2 bases and J gave up 4 bases; unmatched junction bases: 7. This CDR3 region has 15 residues. Germline V gene lookup returns CDR1 SGHVS and CDR2 FQNEAQ. CDR3 sequence: CASSLIEQGAYEQYF. DNA of the CDR3: TGTGCCAGCAGCTTAATCGAGCAGGGGGCTTACGAGCAGTACTTC. The full variable domain, completed using reference TRBV7-8 and TRBJ2-7, is GAGVSQSPRYKVAKRGQDVALRCDPISGHVSLFWYQQALGQGPEFLTYFQNEAQLDKSGLPSDRFFAERPEGSVSTLKIQRTQQEDSAVYLCASSLIEQGAYEQYFGPGTRLTVT.

In this sample, this clone turned up a few times. The CDR3 protein is CAIKDTMNTEAFF. CDR3 coding DNA: TGTGCCATCAAGGACACGATGAACACTGAAGCTTTCTTT. The chain carries TRBV10-3 and TRBJ1-1, with D possibly TRBD1 on 5 matching bases. The CDR3 runs to 13 residues. Germline assignment: CDR1 ENHRY and CDR2 SYGVKD. Trimming took off 7 bases at V and 0 bases at J, with 9 bases between the two ends.